The clone carrying this T cell receptor beta chain showed up just a few times. The antigen is undetermined. These data belong to a study of CD4+ T cells in melanoma. Findings and limits, study-wide: A reported correlation linked neoantigen-specific CD4+ T cells to CD8+, macrophage and B cell function. Neoantigen-specific CD4+ T cells in melanoma reportedly had diverse differentiation states.

Sequencing was performed with immunoSEQ multiplex PCR; in TCRdb, only in-frame clones are kept and a portion is missing. Seen here are tens of thousands of clones, almost 70% observed once, and the top ten hold around 4.8%. This CDR3 contains 15 residues. V was shortened by 4 bases and J by 6 bases, with 15 bases between the two germline ends. Germline lookup yields CDR1 KGHSH and CDR2 LQKENI. Input material: tumor tissue. This clonotype originated in a human donor with melanoma. The chain recombines TRBV18 with TRBJ1-4; D gene uncertain. The CDR3 loop is CASSLGEGLDEKLFF. CDR3 DNA: TGTGCCAGCTCACTCGGTGAAGGGCTCGATGAAAAACTGTTTTTT.